This passage covers 26 T cell receptor beta chains from one sample sequenced in a study of control samples from healthy donors and cancer patients. Sequencing was performed with immunoSEQ multiplex PCR; in TCRdb, only in-frame clones are kept and a portion is missing. The sample has about 50,000 clones, about 95% seen once. Sequencing was carried out using blood. Receptors were obtained from a man aged 25 to 40 in good health.

This clone was recorded once. This sequence joins TRBV2 and TRBJ1-2, with 8 positions matching TRBD1. Germline V gives CDR1 SNHLY, CDR2 FYNNEI. The CDR3 is 13 amino acids. V was pared by 10 bases and J by 4 bases, with 8 bases of the junction left unmatched. In DNA form, the CDR3 reads TGTGCCAACAAACAGGGGGGTACCTATGGCTACACCTTC. This translates into CANKQGGTYGYTF.

The chain couples TRBV2 to TRBJ1-6; perhaps TRBD1 as D (6 bases). This CDR3 has 13 residues. Germline V lookup: CDR1 SNHLY, CDR2 FYNNEI. Trimming stripped 4 bases from V and 7 bases from J, with 8 bases between. The CDR3 region is CASSGTVNSPLHF. In nucleotides, the CDR3 is TGTGCCAGCAGTGGGACAGTAAATTCACCCCTCCACTTT.

J is TRBJ1-4 and V is TRBV2; D gene ambiguous. The CDR3 is made up of 14 amino acids. Germline assignment: CDR1 SNHLY and CDR2 FYNNEI. Between the trimmed V and J ends, which lost 8 bases and 5 bases, there was a span of 15 bases. CDR3 DNA sequence: TGTGCCAGCCGGGGAACAGCCAAAAATGAAAAACTGTTTTTT. Encoded protein: CASRGTAKNEKLFF. The complete variable domain, with remaining parts taken from reference TRBV2 and TRBJ1-4, reads EPEVTQTPSHQVTQMGQEVILRCVPISNHLYFYWYRQILGQKVEFLVSFYNNEISEKSEIFDDQFSVERPDGSNFTLKIRSTKLEDSAMYFCASRGTAKNEKLFFGSGTQLSVL.

This chain connects TRBV2 to TRBJ2-2; possibly TRBD2 for D (5 bases). CDR1 is SNHLY and CDR2 is FYNNEI in the germline V gene. Trimming removed 5 bases from V and 2 bases from J, with 15 bases in between. This CDR3 contains 16 residues. The CDR3 bases are TGTGCCAGCAGTCGGGAAGCGAGCGTAAACACCGGGGAGCTGTTTTTT. As protein: CASSREASVNTGELFF. The full variable domain, its missing parts supplied by reference TRBV2 and TRBJ2-2, is EPEVTQTPSHQVTQMGQEVILRCVPISNHLYFYWYRQILGQKVEFLVSFYNNEISEKSEIFDDQFSVERPDGSNFTLKIRSTKLEDSAMYFCASSREASVNTGELFFGEGSRLTVL.

The chain is built from TRBV7-3 and TRBJ1-1; perhaps TRBD1 as D (5 bases). V was pared by 4 bases and J by 5 bases, with 14 bases between. Germline-derived CDR1 and CDR2 are SGHTA and FQGTGA. The CDR3 is made up of 14 amino acids. CDR3 in DNA: TGTGCCAGCAGCTCCGACGGGTGGGGGACTGAAGCTTTCTTT. Protein: CASSSDGWGTEAFF.

The chain is built from TRBV27 and TRBJ2-7; D may match TRBD1 or TRBD2 (5 bases each). The CDR3 runs to 16 residues. Germline V gene lookup returns CDR1 MNHEY and CDR2 SMNVEV (reference sequence). V was shortened by 4 bases and J by 0 bases, with 16 bases between the two germline ends. CDR3 sequence: CASSSLRGSNSYEQYF. The CDR3 bases are TGTGCCAGCAGTTCTTTGAGGGGCAGTAACTCCTACGAGCAGTACTTC.

This clone was observed once. The chain uses TRBV19 and TRBJ1-2, with D perhaps matching TRBD1 (6 bases). The CDR3 contains 11 residues. CDR1 and CDR2 (germline): LNHDA, SQIVND (reference sequence). Deletions cut 2 bases from V and 10 bases from J, with 8 bases between. The CDR3 bases are TGTGCCAGTAGTATAACAGGGTCCTACACCTTC. It is translated as CASSITGSYTF.

This clone was seen more than once but under ten times. J is TRBJ1-4 and V is TRBV24-1; D gene unclear. CDR3 length equals 14 residues. Germline V lookup: CDR1 KGHDR, CDR2 SFDVKD. Trimming took off 5 bases at V and 1 base at J, with 7 bases between the two ends. CDR3 nucleotides: TGTGCCACCAGTGGGGCGGGAACTAATGAAAAACTGTTTTTT. Encoded protein: CATSGAGTNEKLFF.

The genes are TRBV5-4 and TRBJ2-3; D possibly corresponds to TRBD1 (6 bases). V lost 4 bases and J lost 2, with 14 bases in between. The CDR3 is 15 amino acids. The germline CDR1 and CDR2 sequences are SGHNT and YYREEE (reference sequence). CDR3 sequence reads: CASSGPRGSTDTQYF. CDR3 nucleotides: TGTGCCAGCAGCGGACCCAGGGGATCCACAGATACGCAGTATTTT.

This clone has a single count. The rearrangement links TRBV3-1 (or the pseudogene TRBV3-2) to TRBJ2-7; no reliable D call. CDR1 is LGHDT and CDR2 is YNNKEL in the germline V gene (reference sequence). V was trimmed by 3 bases and J by 2 bases, leaving 8 bases between them. This CDR3 spans 13 amino acids. Here the CDR3 reads CASSQDGTYEQYF. The CDR3 DNA reads as TGTGCCAGCAGCCAGGACGGTACCTACGAGCAGTACTTC.

The V call is TRBV29-1, the J call TRBJ2-2, with D possibly TRBD2 on 6 matching bases. This CDR3 contains 14 residues. Trimming left V 3 bases short and J 1 base short, with 9 bases between. CDR1 and CDR2 from the germline V gene are SQVTM and ANQGSEA. In nucleotides, the CDR3 is TGCAGCGTTGACAGGCGGGGGAACACCGGGGAGCTGTTTTTT. Encoded protein: CSVDRRGNTGELFF.

The rearrangement uses TRBV24-1 and TRBJ1-1; D is possibly TRBD1 (6 bases). Germline-derived CDR1 and CDR2 are KGHDR and SFDVKD. The CDR3 sequence is 14 residues long. V gave up 7 bases and J gave up 11 bases, with 22 bases separating them. Here the CDR3 reads CATSRSGDSYAAFF. CDR3 bases: TGTGCCACCAGCCGGTCAGGGGACTCTTATGCGGCTTTCTTT.

The chain recombines TRBV5-1 with TRBJ1-1; 8 bases map to TRBD1. J gave up 4 bases and V 4 bases, and 9 bases lay outside the gene matches. This CDR3 contains 15 residues. The V gene's germline CDR1 is SGHRS and CDR2 YFSETQ. CDR3 bases: TGCGCCAGCAGCCCCGGACAGGGTTTGGGCACTGAAGCTTTCTTT. Translation gives CASSPGQGLGTEAFF.

This rearrangement joins TRBV30 to TRBJ1-5, with D unclear. The length of the CDR3 is 14 residues. Germline assignment: CDR1 GTSNPN and CDR2 SVGIG (reference sequence). The V and J ends lost 1 base and 6 bases respectively, with 13 bases between them. CDR3: CAWSGEAASQPQHF. The DNA of the CDR3 is TGTGCCTGGAGTGGCGAGGCCGCAAGTCAGCCCCAGCATTTT.

The J gene is TRBJ1-5, the V gene TRBV30; D ambiguous. The CDR3 is made up of 13 amino acids. CDR1 and CDR2 (germline): GTSNPN, SVGIG (reference sequence). V gave up 1 base and J gave up 8 bases, with 12 bases separating them. The CDR3 is CAWSGQDGEPQHF. The CDR3 DNA reads as TGTGCCTGGAGTGGGCAGGATGGGGAGCCCCAGCATTTT.

This clone was counted between two and nine times. The CDR3 loop is CASSGTGRVNEQFF. The CDR3 DNA follows: TGTGCCAGTAGTGGGACAGGGAGGGTCAATGAGCAGTTCTTC. The chain couples TRBV19 to TRBJ2-1; TRBD1 aligns across 9 bases. Losses at the gene ends were 5 bases for V and 6 bases for J; bases not matched to a gene: 5. The CDR3 runs to 14 residues. Germline V gene data show CDR1 as LNHDA and CDR2 as SQIVND (reference sequence). Variable domain in full (rest from reference TRBV19 and TRBJ2-1): DGGITQSPKYLFRKEGQNVTLSCEQNLNHDAMYWYRQDPGQGLRLIYYSQIVNDFQKGDIAEGYSVSREKKESFPLTVTSAQKNPTAFYLCASSGTGRVNEQFFGPGTRLTVL.

The chain recombines TRBV7-3 with TRBJ2-1; D uncertain. The germline gives CDR1 SGHTA, CDR2 FQGTGA. The CDR3 sequence is 15 residues long. The V end lost 3 bases, the J end lost 0 bases, and 9 bases lay between the germline ends. Here the CDR3 reads CASSLATHSYNEQFF. The CDR3 nucleotides are TGTGCCAGCAGCTTGGCTACACACTCCTACAATGAGCAGTTCTTC.

As to this clone: The junction departs from germline at one end; a sequencing error may be responsible. This chain connects TRBV7-3 to TRBJ2-1; D is ambiguous. The CDR3 contains 11 residues. Germline V gene data show CDR1 as SGHTA and CDR2 as FQGTGA. The CDR3 spells CASTSDNEQFF. The CDR3 DNA sequence: TGTGCCAGCACCTCCGACAATGAGCAGTTCTTC.

The rearrangement joins TRBV5-1 to TRBJ2-7, with unresolved D. Trimming shortened V by 2 bases and J by 2 bases, and 14 bases separated the two germline ends. The germline CDR1 and CDR2 sequences are SGHRS and YFSETQ. The CDR3 is 15 amino acids. CDR3 in amino acids: CASSLGSGYTYEQYF. The CDR3, as DNA: TGCGCCAGCAGCTTAGGATCAGGATACACCTACGAGCAGTACTTC.

A remark on this clone: An end of the junction differs from the germline gene, which may be a read error. The chain has TRBV2 and TRBJ2-7, with 12 bases aligning to TRBD2. The V gene's germline CDR1 is SNHLY and CDR2 FYNNEI. The length of the CDR3 is 12 residues. Written as DNA, the CDR3 is TGTGCCAGCAGTGAGACTAGCGGGAGCAAGGACTTC. Translating it yields CASSETSGSKDF.

This sequence joins TRBV6-5 and TRBJ2-7; possibly TRBD1 for D (6 bases). This CDR3 comprises 14 residues. The germline V gene encodes CDR1 MNHEY and CDR2 SVGAGI. Trimming removed 8 bases from V and 0 bases from J, with 14 bases in between. Here the CDR3 DNA reads TGTGCCAGCGCTTGGGACATTAGCTCCTACGAGCAGTACTTC. This gives the protein CASAWDISSYEQYF.

This chain joins TRBV6-1 and TRBJ1-1; D unresolved. This CDR3 is 14 amino acids long. CDR1 MNHNS and CDR2 SASEGT come from the germline V gene. V lost 2 bases and J lost 1, with 8 bases in between. The CDR3, as DNA: TGTGCCAGCAGTGAATGGTCCCGGAACACTGAAGCTTTCTTT. This gives the protein CASSEWSRNTEAFF.

The rearrangement uses TRBV19 and TRBJ2-5, with TRBD1 matching 7 bases. This CDR3 has 15 amino acids. Looked up from germline, CDR1 is LNHDA and CDR2 is SQIVND (reference sequence). The J segment lost 5 bases and the V segment lost 3 bases, leaving 9 bases of the junction unmatched. CDR3 sequence reads: CASSINRGVGETQYF. CDR3 bases: TGTGCCAGTAGTATCAACAGGGGAGTAGGTGAGACCCAGTACTTC.

The rearrangement uses TRBV6-2 or TRBV6-3 and TRBJ1-5, with D hard to call. Trimming removed 2 bases from V and 11 bases from J, with 16 bases in between. Germline CDR1 and CDR2: MNHEY and SVGEGT. The CDR3 loop spans 14 amino acids. CDR3 DNA: TGTGCCAGCAGTTACAGCGGGTCGCGGGTGGCCCAGCATTTT. Translation: CASSYSGSRVAQHF.

The J gene is TRBJ1-1, the V gene TRBV11-3; weak D call: TRBD1 (5 bases). CDR1 and CDR2 from the germline V gene are SGHNT and YENEEA. V was cut by 1 base and J by 1 base, with 10 bases left in between. This CDR3 has 15 amino acids. The CDR3 here is CASSLGGRANTEAFF. For the CDR3, the DNA is TGTGCCAGCAGCTTAGGGGGCAGGGCGAACACTGAAGCTTTCTTT.

The rearrangement joins TRBV2 to TRBJ2-3; the D is unclear. This CDR3 is built from 14 residues. The germline V gene encodes CDR1 SNHLY and CDR2 FYNNEI. V was clipped by 0 bases and J by 5 bases, with 9 bases between them. In DNA form, the CDR3 reads TGTGCCAGCAGTGAAGCGTACGGAATAGATACGCAGTATTTT. The encoded protein is CASSEAYGIDTQYF.